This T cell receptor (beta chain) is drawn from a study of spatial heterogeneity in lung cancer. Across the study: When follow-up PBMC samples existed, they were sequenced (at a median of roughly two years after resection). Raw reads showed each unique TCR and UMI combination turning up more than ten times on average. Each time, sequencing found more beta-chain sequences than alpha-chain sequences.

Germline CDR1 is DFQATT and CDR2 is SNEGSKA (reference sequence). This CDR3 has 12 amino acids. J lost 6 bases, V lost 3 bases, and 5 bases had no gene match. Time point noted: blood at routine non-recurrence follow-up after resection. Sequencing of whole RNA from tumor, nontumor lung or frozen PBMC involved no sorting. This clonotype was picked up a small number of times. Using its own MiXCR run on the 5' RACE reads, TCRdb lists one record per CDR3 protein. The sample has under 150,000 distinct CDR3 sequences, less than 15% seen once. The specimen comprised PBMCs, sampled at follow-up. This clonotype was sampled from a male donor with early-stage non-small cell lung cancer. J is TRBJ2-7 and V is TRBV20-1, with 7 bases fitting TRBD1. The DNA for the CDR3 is TGCAGTGCTAGGGGACAGCTGGGCGAGCAGTACTTC. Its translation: CSARGQLGEQYF.